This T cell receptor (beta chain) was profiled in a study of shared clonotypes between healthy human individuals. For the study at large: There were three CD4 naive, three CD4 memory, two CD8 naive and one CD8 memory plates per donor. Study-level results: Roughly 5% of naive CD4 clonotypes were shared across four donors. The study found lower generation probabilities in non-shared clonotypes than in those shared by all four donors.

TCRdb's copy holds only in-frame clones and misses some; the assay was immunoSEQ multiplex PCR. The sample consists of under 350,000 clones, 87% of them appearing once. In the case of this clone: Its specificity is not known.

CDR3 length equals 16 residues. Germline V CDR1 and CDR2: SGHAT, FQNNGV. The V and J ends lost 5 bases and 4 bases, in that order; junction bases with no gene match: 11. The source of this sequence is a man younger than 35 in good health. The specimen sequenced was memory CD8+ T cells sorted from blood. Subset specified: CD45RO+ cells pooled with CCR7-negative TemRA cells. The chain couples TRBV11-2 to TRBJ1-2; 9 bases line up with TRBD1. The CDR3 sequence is CASSHGTGKFFYGYTF. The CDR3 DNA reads TGTGCCAGCAGCCACGGGACAGGGAAATTTTTCTATGGCTACACCTTC.